The present TCR beta chain was sequenced within a study of blood T cell repertoires in COVID-19. The wider study: There were acute and convalescent COVID-19 samples, and they came from the United States, Italy and Spain. Sources were T cells, B-cell-depleted T cells, or PBMCs; the material itself was cDNA or gDNA.

Germline CDR1 is LNHNV and CDR2 is YYDKDF (reference sequence). V gave up 1 base and J gave up 2 bases, with 12 bases separating them. This CDR3 contains 16 residues. In the original processing: Nucleated cell number was recorded as an estimate derived from reference gene primer amplification. Sequencing used immunoSEQ multiplex PCR; TCRdb keeps in-frame clones, though not all of them. That table gives V, J and clone size, and the DNA gave D and trimming. In the table there are under 300,000 clones, around 83% of which are singletons. The TCR was taken from a woman between 18 and 30 years old with acute or convalescent COVID-19. The chain combines TRBV15 with TRBJ2-1, with D perhaps TRBD2 (5 bases). The sample comprised peripheral blood. The CDR3: CATSRAWEPPYNEQFF. CDR3 nucleotide sequence: TGTGCCACCAGCAGAGCCTGGGAGCCCCCCTACAATGAGCAGTTCTTC.